These 18 T cell receptor beta chains came from one sample sequenced in a study of CD8 T cells in ankylosing spondylitis (dated by TCRdb to about 2017). Overall results and qualifications from the work: A TCR beta motif made up of several highly homologous amino acid variants appeared to be characteristic of blood from ankylosing spondylitis patients.

Their specific antigens are unknown. The library was built by means of 5' RACE. Reads for this sample came from an Illumina HiSeq 2500. TCRdb reanalyzed the raw reads on its own, using fastp at Q25 for trimming and MiXCR for clone calling, and kept in-frame beta chains. Here each entry gathers all rows of one CDR3 protein and keeps the most common genes and DNA. The sample table contains some 800,000 distinct CDR3 sequences; only one count was recorded for 10% to 15% of them. Roughly 0.51% of the sample is held by the ten biggest clonotypes. Specimen: blood, either unsorted or a sorted T cell fraction (not recorded which). The receptors shown here come from a male donor with ankylosing spondylitis.

A word on this clonotype: Relative to the germline gene, one junction end is altered; a read error may explain this. This rearrangement joins TRBV7-9 to TRBJ2-1; the D is unclear. Looked up from germline, CDR1 is SEHNR and CDR2 is FQNEAQ (reference sequence). This CDR3 region has 14 residues. The CDR3 sequence is CASSHPLVYTEQFF. CDR3 coding DNA: TGTGCCAGCAGCCACCCCCTAGTGTACACTGAGCAGTTCTTC.

The chain carries TRBV20-1 and TRBJ2-1; the D gene is possibly TRBD1 (5 bases). The CDR3 contains 14 residues. V gave up 5 bases and J gave up 7 bases, with 18 bases separating them. The germline CDR1 and CDR2 sequences are DFQATT and SNEGSKA (reference sequence). CDR3 sequence (DNA): TGCAGTGCTGGTTATTATACAGGTATTAATGAGCAGTTCTTC. As protein: CSAGYYTGINEQFF.

The chain employs TRBV7-9 and TRBJ1-5; D gene uncertain. The CDR3 spans 13 residues. CDR1 is SEHNR and CDR2 is FQNEAQ in the germline V gene (reference sequence). V lost 7 bases and J 7 bases, leaving 14 bases between the germline ends. The CDR3, as DNA: TGTGCCAGCACCGACGGCCCTAGACAGCCCCAGCATTTT. Translated: CASTDGPRQPQHF.

This chain joins TRBV5-1 and TRBJ1-2; D is unresolved. Germline V CDR1 and CDR2: SGHRS, YFSETQ. The V end lost 4 bases, the J end lost 3 bases, and 13 bases lay between the germline ends. This CDR3 region has 14 residues. In DNA, the CDR3 is TGCGCCAGCAGCCCGACCAGAGCGGACTATGGCTACACCTTC. It encodes CASSPTRADYGYTF.

J is TRBJ1-4 and V is TRBV4-3, with D possibly TRBD1 on 5 matching bases. The V end lost 1 base, the J end lost 0 bases, and 12 bases lay between the germline ends. The CDR3 runs to 17 residues. CDR1 LGHNA and CDR2 YSLEER come from the germline V gene. As DNA, the CDR3 is TGCGCCAGCAGCCAAGGTGTCGGGACGGCAACTAATGAAAAACTGTTTTTT. Translated, it gives CASSQGVGTATNEKLFF.

There are many counts of this clonotype. The chain joins TRBV5-1 to TRBJ2-1; a weak D match, TRBD2 (6 bases). The germline V gene has CDR1 SGHRS and CDR2 YFSETQ. The CDR3 contains 14 residues. V lost 1 base to trimming and J lost 7 bases, with 12 bases between them. The CDR3 DNA reads TGCGCCAGCAGCTTGTCGCCAGGGAGGAATGAGCAGTTCTTC. Protein sequence: CASSLSPGRNEQFF. The whole variable domain, filled in from reference TRBV5-1 and TRBJ2-1, reads KAGVTQTPRYLIKTRGQQVTLSCSPISGHRSVSWYQQTPGQGLQFLFEYFSETQRNKGNFPGRFSGRQFSNSRSEMNVSTLELGDSALYLCASSLSPGRNEQFFGPGTRLTVL.

This clonotype occurred a few times. The chain uses TRBV18 and TRBJ2-1; TRBD1 matches at 8 bases. V lost 3 bases to trimming and J lost 8 bases; unmatched junction nucleotides: 3. The CDR3 totals 13 residues. Germline CDR1 reads KGHSH; CDR2 reads LQKENI. CDR3 coding DNA: TGTGCCAGCTCACCGACAGGGGAGGATGAGCAGTTCTTC. Its translation: CASSPTGEDEQFF.

The DNA for the CDR3 is TGTGCCAGCAGTTCTCCGGGATTCGGGAACACTGAAGCTTTCTTT. Its translation is CASSSPGFGNTEAFF. The rearrangement links TRBV27 to TRBJ1-1; no clear D. CDR3 size: 15 residues. V was clipped by 4 bases and J by 1 base, with 13 bases between them. Germline V CDR1 and CDR2: MNHEY, SMNVEV (reference sequence).

Only a few counts were recorded for this clonotype. The chain links TRBV20-1 to TRBJ1-2, with D unresolved. This CDR3 has 11 amino acids. V shed 6 bases and J shed 2 bases, with 7 bases lying between them. CDR1 is DFQATT and CDR2 is SNEGSKA in the germline V gene (reference sequence). The CDR3 loop reads CSAVDNYGYTF. In nucleotides, the CDR3 is TGCAGTGCCGTAGACAACTATGGCTACACCTTC.

This clonotype turned up a few times. The chain joins TRBV9 to TRBJ2-3; 11 bases agree with TRBD1. Trimming cost V 4 bases and J 5 bases; bases outside gene matches: 15. Germline assignment: CDR1 SGDLS and CDR2 YYNGEE. The CDR3 is 18 amino acids. CDR3 in DNA: TGTGCCAGCAGCCCGCTGGGGACCGGGACAGGGGGGAGAGATACGCAGTATTTT. It is translated as CASSPLGTGTGGRDTQYF. Using reference TRBV9 and TRBJ2-3 for the parts outside the CDR3, the full variable domain is DSGVTQTPKHLITATGQRVTLRCSPRSGDLSVYWYQQSLDQGLQFLIQYYNGEERAKGNILERFSAQQFPDLHSELNLSSLELGDSALYFCASSPLGTGTGGRDTQYFGPGTRLTVL.

This clonotype was observed a handful of times. The V call is TRBV7-9, the J call TRBJ1-1; D not certain. CDR1 is SEHNR and CDR2 is FQNEAQ in the germline V gene (reference sequence). Trimming cost V 3 bases and J 1 base, with 15 bases left between them. The CDR3 is 16 amino acids. The CDR3 nucleotides read TGTGCCAGCAGCTTGGGCAGCGGAACCCCGAACACTGAAGCTTTCTTT. It yields the protein CASSLGSGTPNTEAFF.

The V call is TRBV24-1, the J call TRBJ1-1; D possibly corresponds to TRBD1 (6 bases). The CDR3 is 12 residues long. V was pared by 2 bases and J by 8 bases, with 8 bases between. Germline V CDR1 and CDR2: KGHDR, SFDVKD. CDR3 nucleotide sequence: TGTGCCACCAGTGATTCAGGACAGGAAGCTTTCTTT. Amino acid sequence: CATSDSGQEAFF.

This sequence joins TRBV29-1 and TRBJ1-4; 9 nucleotides line up with TRBD1. Germline V gene lookup returns CDR1 SQVTM and CDR2 ANQGSEA. CDR3 size: 12 residues. J was trimmed by 6 bases and V by 4 bases; bases with no gene match: 0. The CDR3: CSVGTGDEKLFF. In DNA, the CDR3 is TGCAGCGTTGGGACAGGGGATGAAAAACTGTTTTTT.

The chain carries TRBV15 and TRBJ2-5; TRBD2 agrees at 12 bases. The CDR3 totals 14 residues. With V trimmed by 8 bases and J by 5 bases, 6 bases remained unmatched. CDR1 and CDR2 (germline): LNHNV, YYDKDF (reference sequence). CDR3 nucleotides: TGTGCCACCTCGAGACTAGCGGGGGTGGAGACCCAGTACTTC. Amino acid sequence: CATSRLAGVETQYF. Full variable domain (missing parts from reference TRBV15 and TRBJ2-5): DAMVIQNPRYQVTQFGKPVTLSCSQTLNHNVMYWYQQKSSQAPKLLFHYYDKDFNNEADTPDNFQSRRPNTSFCFLDIRSPGLGDTAMYLCATSRLAGVETQYFGPGTRLLVL.

This clonotype showed up just a few times. The V gene is TRBV30, the J gene TRBJ1-5; D might be TRBD1 (5 bases). V lost 1 base and J 1 base, leaving 5 bases between the germline ends. In germline, CDR1 is GTSNPN, CDR2 SVGIG (reference sequence). The length of the CDR3 is 13 residues. In nucleotides, the CDR3 is TGTGCCTGGAGTGGACAGAGCAATCAGCCCCAGCATTTT. It encodes CAWSGQSNQPQHF.

This clonotype was detected only a few times. The chain employs TRBV7-2 and TRBJ2-3; 9 bases fit TRBD1. Germline lookup yields CDR1 SGHTA and CDR2 FQGNSA. The length of the CDR3 is 16 residues. Trimming cost V 1 base and J 2 bases; bases outside gene matches: 4. The CDR3 nucleotides are TGTGCCAGCAGCTTAGAAAGGGACAGGGTCACAGATACGCAGTATTTT. Protein: CASSLERDRVTDTQYF.

The chain links TRBV10-2 to TRBJ2-7; 7 nucleotides agree with TRBD2. Germline V lookup: CDR1 WSHSY, CDR2 SAAADI. The CDR3 loop spans 15 amino acids. J gave up 7 bases and V 4 bases, and 13 bases lay outside the gene matches. The CDR3, as DNA: TGCGCCAGCAGTGCGGACCGGGACGGAGCGGGAGAGCAGTACTTC. It translates to CASSADRDGAGEQYF.

This clonotype was detected ten times or more. J is TRBJ2-7 and V is TRBV6-1; possible D gene TRBD2, 5 bases. Germline assignment: CDR1 MNHNS and CDR2 SASEGT. The V and J ends lost 2 bases and 0 bases respectively, with 8 bases between them. The CDR3 has 14 residues. CDR3: CASSERESSYEQYF. The CDR3, as DNA: TGTGCCAGCAGTGAAAGGGAGAGCTCCTACGAGCAGTACTTC.